This T cell receptor beta chain came from a study of cytomegalovirus exposure and HLA in healthy donors (dated by TCRdb to the late 2010s). Context from the whole study: The 550 to 750 repertoires of the first cohort and the 120 validation repertoires were produced on the same platform, according to a later analysis. The aim of the study was to test whether cataloging public T cell receptors could identify signatures of past pathogen exposure. High-throughput TCR immunosequencing, statistical association of individual TCRs with disease status, and machine learning were combined to predict cytomegalovirus infection status. Besides the first cohort of some 670 subjects, a separate validation cohort made up of over 95 different subjects was used.

Sequences SEHNR (CDR1) and FQNEAQ (CDR2) are obtained from the germline V gene (reference sequence). The CDR3 measures 16 amino acids from cysteine to phenylalanine. Only the CDR3 portion is preserved as DNA: 48 bases, with reading frame beginning at the first base. Trimming leaves V shorter by 4 bases and J shorter by 4 bases, with the junction holding 10 bases beyond the gene matches. Broader findings and caveats from the paper: The classifier was reported to diagnose cytomegalovirus status with high specificity and sensitivity in both the original cohort and the validation cohort. The authors suggested that the approach could potentially be generalized to other disease states and immunological phenotypes. The study gave a list of about 170 TCR beta chains associated with cytomegalovirus. Of the cluster scores, around 95% were above 0 in a later analysis, which found that TCRs clustered in the first cohort also tended to co-occur in the approximately 120 validation repertoires. While some public TCRs were present in many individuals, most TCR sequences turned up only very rarely across donors. In vitro tests confirmed that three of the cytomegalovirus-associated TCR beta chains recognize cytomegalovirus antigens. A later analysis had no HLA typing for the validation cohort, so co-occurrence there was scored across all 120 or so repertoires.

The donors were included in the validation cohort of 120 subjects, a group kept apart from the roughly 700-subject first cohort. Library prep was done by the immunoSEQ multiplex PCR assay. The authors processed their data as follows. A statistical classification framework was developed to diagnose cytomegalovirus status using the catalog of TCR beta chain sequences. In its TCRdb copy, this immuneACCESS table keeps in-frame sequences only and misses some clones. Where compared with another copy, unresolved V genes explain less than half of these, and the others have no known cause. D and trimming were read from the DNA, whereas the V and J calls and clone size are those reported in that table. This sample has over 200,000 clones in its table, and nearly 90% of those were observed once. Jointly, the top ten make up more than 0.35% of the sample. This clone was picked up one time. Its target antigen remains unknown. Qualities for individual bases were not recorded, and no much larger clone is one base off.

Here the chain combines TRBV7-9 and TRBJ2-5; TRBD2 lines up with 9 middle nucleotides. The receptor was derived from a young woman in good health and CMV-seronegative. Sequencing input: PBMCs. The DNA reads TGTGCCAGCAGCTCGGCGGCGGGGGGGCCAGGAGAGACCCAGTACTTC. This codes for CASSSAAGGPGETQYF.